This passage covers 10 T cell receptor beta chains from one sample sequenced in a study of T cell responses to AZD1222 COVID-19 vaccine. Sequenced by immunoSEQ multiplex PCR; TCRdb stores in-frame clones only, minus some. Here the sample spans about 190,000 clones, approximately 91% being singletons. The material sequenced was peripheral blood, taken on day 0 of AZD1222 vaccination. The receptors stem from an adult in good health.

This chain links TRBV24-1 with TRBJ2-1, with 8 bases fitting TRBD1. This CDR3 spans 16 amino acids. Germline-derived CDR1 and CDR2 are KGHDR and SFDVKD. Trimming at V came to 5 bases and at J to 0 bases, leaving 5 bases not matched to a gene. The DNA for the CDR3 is TGTGCCACCAGTGGTACAGGGGGAGGCTCCTACAATGAGCAGTTCTTC. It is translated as CATSGTGGGSYNEQFF.

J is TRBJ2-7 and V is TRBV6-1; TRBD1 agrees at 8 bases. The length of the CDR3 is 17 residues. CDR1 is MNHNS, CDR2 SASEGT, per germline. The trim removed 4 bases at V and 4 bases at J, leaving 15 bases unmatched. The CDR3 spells CASSVQGRGLVQYEQYF. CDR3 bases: TGTGCCAGCAGTGTTCAGGGCAGGGGGCTGGTTCAGTACGAGCAGTACTTC.

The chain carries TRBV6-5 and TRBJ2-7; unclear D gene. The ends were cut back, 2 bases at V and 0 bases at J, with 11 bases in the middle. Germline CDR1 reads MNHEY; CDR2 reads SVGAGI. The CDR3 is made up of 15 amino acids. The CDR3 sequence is CASSYGGETSYEQYF. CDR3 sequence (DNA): TGTGCCAGCAGTTACGGTGGGGAAACCTCCTACGAGCAGTACTTC.

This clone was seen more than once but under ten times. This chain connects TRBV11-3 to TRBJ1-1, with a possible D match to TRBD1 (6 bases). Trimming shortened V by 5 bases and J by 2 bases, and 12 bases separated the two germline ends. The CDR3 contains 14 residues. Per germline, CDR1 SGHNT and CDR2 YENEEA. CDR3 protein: CASSPGQSNTEAFF. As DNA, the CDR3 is TGTGCCAGCAGCCCAGGACAGTCCAACACTGAAGCTTTCTTT.

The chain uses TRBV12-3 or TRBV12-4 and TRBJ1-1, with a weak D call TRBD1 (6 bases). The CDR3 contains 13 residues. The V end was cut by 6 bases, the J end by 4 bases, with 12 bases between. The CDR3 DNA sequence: TGTGCCAGCAGCGACAGGTACGGCACTGAAGCTTTCTTT. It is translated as CASSDRYGTEAFF.

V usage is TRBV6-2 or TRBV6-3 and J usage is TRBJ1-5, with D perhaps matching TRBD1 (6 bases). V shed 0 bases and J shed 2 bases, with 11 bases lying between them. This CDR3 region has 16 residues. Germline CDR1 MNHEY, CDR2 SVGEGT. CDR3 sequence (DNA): TGTGCCAGCAGTTACTCGACCAGGGGTGGCAATCAGCCCCAGCATTTT. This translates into CASSYSTRGGNQPQHF.

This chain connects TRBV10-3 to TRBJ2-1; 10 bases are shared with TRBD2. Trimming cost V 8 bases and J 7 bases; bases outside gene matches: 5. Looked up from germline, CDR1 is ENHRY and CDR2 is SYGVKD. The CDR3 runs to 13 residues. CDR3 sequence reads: CAIATSGVNEQFF. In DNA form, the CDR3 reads TGTGCCATCGCTACTAGCGGGGTAAATGAGCAGTTCTTC.

CDR3 nucleotides: TGTGCCAGCAGTGAGGGGGTGGTGAACACTGAAGCTTTCTTT. It is translated as CASSEGVVNTEAFF. The chain combines TRBV6-1 with TRBJ1-1, with a tentative D call TRBD1 (5 bases). CDR1 and CDR2 from the germline V gene are MNHNS and SASEGT. CDR3 size: 14 residues. Trimming left V 3 bases short and J 0 bases short, with 8 bases between.

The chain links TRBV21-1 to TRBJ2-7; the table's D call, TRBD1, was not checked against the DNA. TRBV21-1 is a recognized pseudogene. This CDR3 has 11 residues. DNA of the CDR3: TGTGCCAGCAGCACCAACTACGAGCAGTACTTC. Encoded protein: CASSTNYEQYF.

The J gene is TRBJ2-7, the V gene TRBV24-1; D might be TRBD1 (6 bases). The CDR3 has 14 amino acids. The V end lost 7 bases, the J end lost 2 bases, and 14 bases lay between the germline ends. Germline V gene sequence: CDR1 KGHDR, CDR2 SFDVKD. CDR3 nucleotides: TGTGCCACCAGCGGCCCGGGACAAGCCTACGAGCAGTACTTC. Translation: CATSGPGQAYEQYF.